These T cell receptor beta chains were read from a single sample in a study of blood T cells in healthy people across ages. TCRdb reprocessed the 5' RACE reads via MiXCR and lists one record per CDR3 protein. Of 780,000 or so distinct CDR3 sequences listed, 50% to 65% are singletons. Sequencing was carried out using blood. These receptors were collected from a man older than 75 in good health. The CDR3 runs from the conserved cysteine through the conserved F or W. D genes are given only for firm matches. The listing skips clone size in some rows; elsewhere it reads once, few, many or a size class.

d_gene | j_gene | v_gene | abundance | CDR3aa
- | TRBJ1-2 | TRBV5-6 | - | CASSPVGWANYGYTF
- | TRBJ2-4 | TRBV7-2 | - | CASSPDPKNIQYF
- | TRBJ2-1 | TRBV5-1 | - | CASSSEGGLAKDSYNEQFF
TRBD2 | TRBJ2-3 | TRBV11-2 | many | CASSLQAGGTRYAYF
TRBD1 | TRBJ2-7 | TRBV28 | - | CASSSTGGIGYEQYF
- | TRBJ2-5 | TRBV20-1 | few | CSATTGRERTQYF
- | TRBJ2-3 | TRBV3-1 | - | CASSQDQISTDTQYF
- | TRBJ2-6 | TRBV20-1 | - | CSAPLMAGSGANVLTF
TRBD2 | TRBJ2-5 | TRBV7-6 | few | CASSLSGGTTGQYF
- | TRBJ2-1 | TRBV24-1 | few | CATSDSSPSSYNEQFF
- | TRBJ2-7 | TRBV29-1 | - | CSVGRRGQPYEQYF
- | TRBJ2-3 | TRBV6-5 | - | CASSYEDPGVFPDMQYF
TRBD2 | TRBJ2-3 | TRBV5-6 | - | CASSLTSGSMRYAYF
- | - | TRBV20-1 | - | CSARDLGGPYEQYF
- | TRBJ2-4 | TRBV28 | - | CASSRPGEAKNIQYF
- | TRBJ2-2 | TRBV12-3/TRBV12-4 | few | CASSLLGGLGELFF
TRBD2 | TRBJ2-1 | TRBV15 | few | CATSKVESGLAGEGYNEQFF
TRBD2 | TRBJ2-7 | TRBV5-1 | few | CASSQPLAGERYEQYF
- | - | TRBV3-1 | once | CASVRHGGGGEQFF
- | TRBJ2-4 | TRBV28 | few | CASSYDSLAKNIQYF
- | TRBJ2-7 | TRBV28 | - | CASTQWGHEQYF
TRBD1 | TRBJ1-2 | TRBV9 | - | CASSVSGQGGGYTF
TRBD2 | TRBJ2-3 | TRBV5-5 | - | CASSLVLAGTDTQYF
TRBD2 | TRBJ2-3 | TRBV11-2 | - | CASSPRTSATDTQYF
TRBD2 | TRBJ2-3 | TRBV27 | - | CASSPGTSAHRDAYF
TRBD2 | TRBJ2-7 | TRBV29-1 | few | CSVFGTSGRALQYEQYF
- | TRBJ1-1 | TRBV5-6 | - | CASSLPGARLDTEAFF
- | TRBJ2-3 | TRBV28 | few | CASSRRTPGSGRSTDTQYF
TRBD2 | TRBJ2-1 | TRBV2 | - | CASSRAGGRLYNEQFF
TRBD1 | TRBJ1-2 | TRBV20-1 | - | CSANRQGSSYGYTF
- | TRBJ1-5 | TRBV3-1 | - | CANSQGRNQPQHF
- | TRBJ2-3 | TRBV10-3 | - | CAISRTDTQYF
- | TRBJ2-7 | TRBV20-1 | few | CSAAGQSSYEQYF
- | TRBJ2-1 | TRBV6-5 | - | CASGYSTVSIPSSESEQFF
- | TRBJ1-2 | TRBV19 | - | CASSHRERGVYGYTF
- | TRBJ2-7 | TRBV10-3 | few | CAISGGLAREQYF
- | TRBJ1-1 | TRBV29-1 | - | CSVGEGPGGNTEAFF
TRBD2 | TRBJ2-5 | TRBV28 | - | CASSPGTSQYF
TRBD2 | TRBJ2-1 | TRBV4-1 | - | CASSSASGSYNEQFF
- | TRBJ1-2 | TRBV20-1 | - | CSAPAGVLGYTF
- | TRBJ2-3 | TRBV7-4 | - | CASSLAAGDRRYAYF
TRBD2 | TRBJ2-1 | TRBV7-4 | - | CASSTLAAEQFF
- | TRBJ2-7 | TRBV9 | - | CASSAGTIGEQYF
TRBD2 | TRBJ2-1 | TRBV24-1 | - | CATSDPSGRVYNEQFF
TRBD2 | TRBJ2-1 | TRBV20-1 | few | CSGTSGRARLRNEQFF
- | TRBJ2-5 | TRBV5-1 | - | CASSLEDPGEETQYF
- | TRBJ2-6 | TRBV27 | few | CASSLEFALAGANVLTF
- | TRBJ2-5 | TRBV3-1 | - | CASSHRRLREQYF